This T cell receptor (beta chain) stems from a study of control samples from healthy donors and cancer patients. TCRdb's copy holds only in-frame clones and misses some; the assay was immunoSEQ multiplex PCR. The table shows tens of thousands of clones, with 70% to 90% occurring only once. The sequencing input was blood. The clonotype originates from a woman aged 60 to 75 in good health.

The CDR3 region has the DNA TGTGCCAGCAGCCAAGGGCCCTGGGGGGGCGGGAGAGGTGAGACCCAGTACTTC. This encodes CASSQGPWGGGRGETQYF. The chain has TRBV3-1 (or the pseudogene TRBV3-2) and TRBJ2-5; possible D gene TRBD2, 7 bases. V was shortened by 1 base and J by 5 bases, with 23 bases between the two germline ends. CDR1 is LGHDT, CDR2 YNNKEL, per germline (reference sequence). The length of the CDR3 is 18 residues.